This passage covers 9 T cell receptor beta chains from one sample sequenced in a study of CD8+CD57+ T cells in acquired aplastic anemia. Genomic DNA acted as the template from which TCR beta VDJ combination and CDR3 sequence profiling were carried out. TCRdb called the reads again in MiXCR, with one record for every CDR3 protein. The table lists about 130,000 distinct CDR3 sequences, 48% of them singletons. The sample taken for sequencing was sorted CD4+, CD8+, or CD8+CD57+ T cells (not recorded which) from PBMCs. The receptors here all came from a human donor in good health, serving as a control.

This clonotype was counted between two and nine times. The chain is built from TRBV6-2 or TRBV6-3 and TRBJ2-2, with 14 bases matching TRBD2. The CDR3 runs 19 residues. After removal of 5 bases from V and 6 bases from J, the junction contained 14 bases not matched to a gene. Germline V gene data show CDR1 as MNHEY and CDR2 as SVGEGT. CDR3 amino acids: CASSHGTSGGLPRPGELFF. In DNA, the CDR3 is TGTGCCAGCAGTCACGGGACTAGCGGGGGCCTCCCCCGTCCCGGGGAGCTGTTTTTT.

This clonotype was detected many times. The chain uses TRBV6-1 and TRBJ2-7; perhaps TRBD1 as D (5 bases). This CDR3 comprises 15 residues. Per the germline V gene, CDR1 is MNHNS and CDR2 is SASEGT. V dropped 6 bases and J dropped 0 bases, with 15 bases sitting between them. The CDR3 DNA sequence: TGTGCCAGCAGGGGGCAGTGGACCGGCTCCTACGAGCAGTACTTC. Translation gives CASRGQWTGSYEQYF.

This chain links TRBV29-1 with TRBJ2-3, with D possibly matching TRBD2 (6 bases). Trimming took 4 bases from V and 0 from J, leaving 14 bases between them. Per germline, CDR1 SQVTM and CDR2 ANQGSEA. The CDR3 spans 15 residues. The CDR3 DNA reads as TGCAGCGTTGGAAAGGGCGGGATTAGCACAGATACGCAGTATTTT. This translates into CSVGKGGISTDTQYF.

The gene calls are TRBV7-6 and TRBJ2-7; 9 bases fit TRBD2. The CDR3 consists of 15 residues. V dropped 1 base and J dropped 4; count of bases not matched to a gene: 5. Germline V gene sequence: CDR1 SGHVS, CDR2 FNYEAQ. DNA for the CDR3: TGTGCCAGCAGCTTAGTCGGCAGCGGGGGGTACGAGCAGTACTTC. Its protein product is CASSLVGSGGYEQYF.

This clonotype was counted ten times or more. CDR3 sequence (DNA): TGTGCCAGCAGCTTAACGGCGGGGGCCACCGGGGAGCTGTTTTTT. Protein: CASSLTAGATGELFF. The chain employs TRBV7-2 and TRBJ2-2; a weak D match, TRBD2 (7 bases). The CDR3 consists of 15 residues. Germline loops: CDR1 SGHTA, CDR2 FQGNSA. Deletions cut 2 bases from V and 4 bases from J, with 11 bases between. Drawing the rest from reference TRBV7-2 and TRBJ2-2, the complete variable domain is GAGVSQSPSNKVTEKGKDVELRCDPISGHTALYWYRQSLGQGLEFLIYFQGNSAPDKSGLPSDRFSAERTGGSVSTLTIQRTQQEDSAVYLCASSLTAGATGELFFGEGSRLTVL.

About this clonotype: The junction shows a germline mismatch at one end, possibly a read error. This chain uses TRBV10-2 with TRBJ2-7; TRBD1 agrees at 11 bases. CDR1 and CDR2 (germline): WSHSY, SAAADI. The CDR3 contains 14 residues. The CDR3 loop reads CASRQGQGVYGQYF. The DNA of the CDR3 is TGCGCCAGTCGGCAGGGACAGGGGGTGTACGGGCAGTACTTC.

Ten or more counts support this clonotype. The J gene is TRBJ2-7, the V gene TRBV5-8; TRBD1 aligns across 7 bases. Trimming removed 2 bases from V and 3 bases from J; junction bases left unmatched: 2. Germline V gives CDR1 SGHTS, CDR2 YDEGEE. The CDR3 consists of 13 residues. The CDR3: CASSLGGLYEQYF. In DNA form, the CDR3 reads TGTGCCAGCAGCTTAGGGGGCCTCTACGAGCAGTACTTC.

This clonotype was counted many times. Here the CDR3 reads CASSLGGSDNEQFF. The CDR3 DNA reads as TGCGCCAGCAGCTTGGGGGGTTCCGACAATGAGCAGTTCTTC. The V call is TRBV5-1, the J call TRBJ2-1; D remains unclear. This CDR3 has 14 residues. V was pared by 0 bases and J by 5 bases, with 9 bases between. The germline CDR1 and CDR2 sequences are SGHRS and YFSETQ.

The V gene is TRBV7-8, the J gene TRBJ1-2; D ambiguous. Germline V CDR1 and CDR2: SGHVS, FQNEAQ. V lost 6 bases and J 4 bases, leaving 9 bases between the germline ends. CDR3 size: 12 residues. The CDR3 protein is CASSHGRYGYTF. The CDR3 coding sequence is TGTGCCAGCAGTCACGGACGCTATGGCTACACCTTC.